Each of the 32 T cell receptor beta chains below was sequenced from the same sample in a study of T cell responses to AZD1222 COVID-19 vaccine. Sequencing used immunoSEQ multiplex PCR; TCRdb keeps in-frame clones, though not all of them. The data show about 120,000 clones, around nine tenths seen once. The sequenced sample was peripheral blood, obtained 28 days after the second AZD1222 dose. Receptors were obtained from an adult who received the AZD1222 COVID-19 vaccine.

A few counts support this clone. The chain is built from TRBV10-3 and TRBJ2-7; weak D call: TRBD2 (5 bases). This CDR3 has 16 residues. The germline V and J ends were trimmed by 3 bases and 7 bases, with 22 bases remaining between them. Per germline, CDR1 ENHRY and CDR2 SYGVKD. The CDR3 DNA reads as TGTGCCATCAGTGACGACGCGGGCTCGGTAGTATGGGAGCAGTACTTC. Protein sequence: CAISDDAGSVVWEQYF.

The chain recombines TRBV28 with TRBJ2-2; 8 bases align to TRBD1. Trimming removed 5 bases from V and 3 bases from J; junction bases left unmatched: 5. Germline assignment: CDR1 MDHEN and CDR2 SYDVKM. The CDR3 extends over 15 amino acids. The DNA for the CDR3 is TGTGCCAGCAGTAGACTGGACAGGGACACCGGGGAGCTGTTTTTT. It is translated as CASSRLDRDTGELFF.

CDR3 DNA sequence: TGCGCCAGCAGCTTGGTGGGGGGGCGCGTGAATGGCTACACCTTC. Amino acid sequence: CASSLVGGRVNGYTF. The rearrangement joins TRBV5-1 to TRBJ1-2; TRBD1 might be the D (6 bases). The CDR3 loop spans 15 amino acids. CDR1 is SGHRS, CDR2 YFSETQ, per germline. Trimming stripped 0 bases from V and 6 bases from J, with 15 bases between.

The chain uses TRBV7-9 and TRBJ2-5; 9 bases align to TRBD1. V gave up 7 bases and J gave up 4 bases; unmatched junction bases: 10. CDR3 length: 15 amino acids. Germline CDR1 reads SEHNR; CDR2 reads FQNEAQ (reference sequence). CDR3 amino acids: CASTASGTGTETQYF. CDR3 coding DNA: TGTGCCAGCACCGCATCCGGGACAGGGACAGAGACCCAGTACTTC.

The chain carries TRBV5-4 and TRBJ2-3; TRBD2 aligns across 10 bases. This CDR3 is built from 14 residues. Germline CDR1 and CDR2: SGHNT and YYREEE (reference sequence). V shed 9 bases and J 2 bases; nucleotides not matched to a gene: 6. The CDR3, as DNA: TGTGCCACACGGACTAGCGGTTACACAGATACGCAGTATTTT. It encodes CATRTSGYTDTQYF.

V gene TRBV29-1 combines with J gene TRBJ2-5; unclear D gene. The CDR3 has 12 residues. Looked up from germline, CDR1 is SQVTM and CDR2 is ANQGSEA. V shed 5 bases and J shed 5 bases, with 12 bases lying between them. The CDR3, as DNA: TGCAGCGTTAGTAAAGGGCGGGAGACCCAGTACTTC. Its translation: CSVSKGRETQYF. Using reference TRBV29-1 and TRBJ2-5 for the parts outside the CDR3, the full variable domain is SAVISQKPSRDICQRGTSLTIQCQVDSQVTMMFWYRQQPGQSLTLIATANQGSEATYESGFVIDKFPISRPNLTFSTLTVSNMSPEDSSIYLCSVSKGRETQYFGPGTRLLVL.

This chain joins TRBV7-3 and TRBJ2-2; D is tentatively TRBD1 or TRBD2 (5 bases each). The CDR3 consists of 13 residues. Trimming removed 4 bases at V and 9 bases at J, with 12 bases between. Per germline, CDR1 SGHTA and CDR2 FQGTGA. The CDR3 nucleotides read TGTGCCAGCAGCTACGGGACGGGACGGGAGCTGTTTTTT. It specifies CASSYGTGRELFF.

This clone appeared once. This chain links TRBV5-1 with TRBJ2-7, with D uncertain. The V end was cut by 0 bases, the J end by 2 bases, with 6 bases between. The germline gives CDR1 SGHRS, CDR2 YFSETQ. This CDR3 spans 13 amino acids. The CDR3 loop reads CASSLAETYEQYF. CDR3 DNA sequence: TGCGCCAGCAGCTTGGCCGAGACCTACGAGCAGTACTTC.

This clone was counted a few times. V usage is TRBV18 and J usage is TRBJ1-1; the D gene is possibly TRBD1 (5 bases). Germline V CDR1 and CDR2: KGHSH, LQKENI. The V and J ends lost 0 bases and 3 bases respectively, with 5 bases between them. This CDR3 contains 13 residues. CDR3 in amino acids: CASSPPGHTEAFF. The DNA of the CDR3 is TGTGCCAGCTCACCACCGGGACACACTGAAGCTTTCTTT.

V usage is TRBV7-9 and J usage is TRBJ2-2; 9 bases are shared with TRBD1. The germline CDR1 and CDR2 sequences are SEHNR and FQNEAQ (reference sequence). CDR3 length: 15 amino acids. With V trimmed by 2 bases and J by 7 bases, 5 bases remained unmatched. CDR3 sequence reads: CASSLLQGANGELFF. Written as DNA, the CDR3 is TGTGCCAGCAGCTTATTACAGGGGGCCAACGGGGAGCTGTTTTTT. Supplemented by reference TRBV7-9 and TRBJ2-2, the full variable domain reads DTGVSQNPRHKITKRGQNVTFRCDPISEHNRLYWYRQTLGQGPEFLTYFQNEAQLEKSRLLSDRFSAERPKGSFSTLEIQRTEQGDSAMYLCASSLLQGANGELFFGEGSRLTVL.

V gene TRBV28 combines with J gene TRBJ2-7, with D perhaps given as TRBD1 or TRBD2 (5 bases each). The V and J ends lost 4 bases and 0 bases respectively, with 13 bases between them. The germline gives CDR1 MDHEN, CDR2 SYDVKM. The CDR3 length is 15 residues. CDR3 in DNA: TGTGCCAGCAGTTCCGGGACGGCGAGCTCCTACGAGCAGTACTTC. Amino acids: CASSSGTASSYEQYF.

This clone was seen once. The rearrangement joins TRBV7-2 to TRBJ1-5; weak D call: TRBD1 (5 bases). The CDR3 is 14 residues long. CDR1 SGHTA and CDR2 FQGNSA come from the germline V gene. Trimming cost V 1 base and J 11 bases, with 15 bases left between them. CDR3 sequence (DNA): TGTGCCAGCAGCTTAGAGGGGTCTACCGGCGCCCAGCATTTT. Its protein is CASSLEGSTGAQHF.

The CDR3 spells CATSDPRTRTDTQYF. CDR3 nucleotide sequence: TGTGCCACCAGTGATCCTCGGACTAGAACAGATACGCAGTATTTT. This chain connects TRBV24-1 to TRBJ2-3; 7 nucleotides line up with TRBD2. The CDR3 is made up of 15 amino acids. Germline V lookup: CDR1 KGHDR, CDR2 SFDVKD. Trimming cost V 3 bases and J 3 bases; bases outside gene matches: 5.

J is TRBJ2-7 and V is TRBV28; 7 bases line up with TRBD1. The length of the CDR3 is 15 residues. V shed 6 bases, J shed 3 bases, and the junction held 11 bases outside the gene matches. CDR1 MDHEN and CDR2 SYDVKM come from the germline V gene. The CDR3 loop reads CASSLRQGNYYEQYF. The CDR3 DNA sequence: TGTGCCAGCAGCCTTAGACAGGGTAACTACTACGAGCAGTACTTC.

This clone is a singleton in its sample. CDR3 loop: CASSLAQGAIWLDDGYTF. The CDR3 nucleotides are TGCGCCAGCAGCTTGGCACAGGGGGCAATTTGGCTGGACGATGGCTACACCTTC. The chain is built from TRBV5-1 and TRBJ1-2, with 9 bases that match TRBD1. The length of the CDR3 is 18 residues. J lost 6 bases, V lost 0 bases, and 15 bases had no gene match. CDR1 SGHRS and CDR2 YFSETQ come from the germline V gene.

This rearrangement joins TRBV7-9 to TRBJ1-2; D is unresolved. This CDR3 has 15 residues. The germline CDR1 and CDR2 sequences are SEHNR and FQNEAQ (reference sequence). V was clipped by 6 bases and J by 1 base, with 15 bases between them. CDR3 sequence: CASSALRGFNYGYTF. The CDR3 nucleotides are TGTGCCAGCAGTGCGCTCCGGGGTTTTAACTATGGCTACACCTTC.

J is TRBJ2-7 and V is TRBV15; 14 bases are shared with TRBD2. Per the germline V gene, CDR1 is LNHNV and CDR2 is YYDKDF (reference sequence). V was clipped by 4 bases and J by 7 bases; unmatched bases: 3. The CDR3 totals 14 residues. CDR3 loop: CATSTRLAGGEQYF. The CDR3 nucleotides are TGTGCCACCAGCACGCGACTAGCGGGAGGGGAGCAGTACTTC.

This clone has just one count. CDR3 in amino acids: CASSLAGDYLTGELFF. The CDR3 DNA is TGTGCCAGCAGCTTGGCGGGGGACTACCTCACCGGGGAGCTGTTTTTT. This rearrangement joins TRBV5-6 to TRBJ2-2, with TRBD2 identical over 7 bases. The germline gives CDR1 SGHDT, CDR2 YYEEEE. Unmatched junction bases numbered 6, after V lost 0 bases and J lost 4 bases. The CDR3 has 16 amino acids.

The V and J genes are TRBV10-3 and TRBJ1-1; TRBD1 matches 7 bases. This CDR3 is built from 15 residues. CDR1 is ENHRY and CDR2 is SYGVKD in the germline V gene. The junction had 6 bases not matched to a gene; V was cut back by 0 bases and J by 5 bases. The CDR3 is CAISESIRGVTEAFF. DNA of the CDR3: TGTGCCATCAGTGAGTCGATCAGGGGGGTAACTGAAGCTTTCTTT.

The V call is TRBV27, the J call TRBJ2-3, with a tentative D call TRBD2 (7 bases). Germline V CDR1 and CDR2: MNHEY, SMNVEV (reference sequence). Deletions cut 7 bases from V and 0 bases from J, with 11 bases between. This CDR3 is built from 14 residues. This chain's CDR3 is CASIGGASTDTQYF. The DNA for the CDR3 is TGTGCCAGCATTGGGGGGGCGAGCACAGATACGCAGTATTTT.

The chain employs TRBV7-2 and TRBJ2-3; D is ambiguous. V lost 1 base, J lost 0 bases, and 5 bases lay in between. From germline, CDR1 is SGHTA and CDR2 FQGNSA. The CDR3 totals 14 residues. Here the CDR3 reads CASSLGSSTDTQYF. The DNA of the CDR3 is TGTGCCAGCAGCTTAGGTTCTAGCACAGATACGCAGTATTTT.

The chain uses TRBV4-2 and TRBJ2-4; 13 nucleotides line up with TRBD2. Losses at the gene ends were 0 bases for V and 7 bases for J; bases not matched to a gene: 18. Germline V gene data show CDR1 as LGHNA and CDR2 as YNFKEQ. The CDR3 covers 21 residues. The CDR3 region is CASSQDLVPRTSGSKRNIQYF. The DNA of the CDR3 is TGTGCCAGCAGCCAAGATCTTGTCCCTAGGACTAGCGGGAGTAAGAGGAACATTCAGTACTTC.

This clone was seen more than once but under ten times. The V call is TRBV28, the J call TRBJ2-7; 7 bases agree with TRBD2. The germline gives CDR1 MDHEN, CDR2 SYDVKM. The junction had 2 bases not matched to a gene; V was cut back by 2 bases and J by 4 bases. There are 13 residues in the CDR3. CDR3: CASSLGGSYEQYF. The DNA of the CDR3 is TGTGCCAGCAGTTTAGGCGGGAGTTACGAGCAGTACTTC.

This chain uses TRBV6-1 with TRBJ1-2; TRBD1 matches at 11 bases. The CDR3 covers 15 residues. CDR1 and CDR2 (germline): MNHNS, SASEGT. V was clipped by 2 bases and J by 7 bases; unmatched bases: 6. Written as DNA, the CDR3 is TGTGCCAGCAGTGAACTGGGACAGGGGGTTGGTGGCTACACCTTC. Amino acid sequence: CASSELGQGVGGYTF.

This clone was seen just once. The V and J genes are TRBV19 and TRBJ2-3; D gene unclear. V lost 4 bases and J lost 2, with 10 bases in between. This CDR3 has 14 residues. Germline values: CDR1 LNHDA, CDR2 SQIVND (reference sequence). For the CDR3, the DNA is TGTGCCAGTAGTACTCGGGCCACCACAGATACGCAGTATTTT. Protein sequence: CASSTRATTDTQYF.

The chain uses TRBV14 and TRBJ1-3; 9 nucleotides agree with TRBD1. This CDR3 has 18 amino acids. From germline, CDR1 is SGHDN and CDR2 FVKESK. V dropped 2 bases and J dropped 4; count of bases not matched to a gene: 12. In DNA, the CDR3 is TGTGCCAGCAGCCAACGGTGGGACAGGGTGTCTTTCGGAAACACCATATATTTT. Residues: CASSQRWDRVSFGNTIYF.

The rearrangement joins TRBV19 to TRBJ1-5, with D maybe TRBD1 (5 bases). The CDR3 sequence is 15 residues long. Trimming pared 6 bases from V and 1 base from J, leaving 13 bases between. CDR1 LNHDA and CDR2 SQIVND come from the germline V gene (reference sequence). Written as DNA, the CDR3 is TGTGCCAGTAGCCCCCGGGGGGTCAGCAATCAGCCCCAGCATTTT. Amino acid sequence: CASSPRGVSNQPQHF.

The chain joins TRBV6-1 to TRBJ1-2; D remains unclear. The V and J ends lost 2 bases and 4 bases respectively, with 8 bases between them. Germline CDR1 and CDR2: MNHNS and SASEGT. This CDR3 spans 13 amino acids. The CDR3 DNA follows: TGTGCCAGCAGTGAAATCAGGAGCTATGGCTACACCTTC. Its protein is CASSEIRSYGYTF.

The chain employs TRBV7-8 and TRBJ1-4; D unresolved. Germline assignment: CDR1 SGHVS and CDR2 FQNEAQ. The CDR3 covers 14 residues. Trimming shortened V by 3 bases and J by 0 bases, and 5 bases separated the two germline ends. The CDR3 here is CASSLSTTNEKLFF. CDR3 bases: TGTGCCAGCAGCTTGTCCACAACTAATGAAAAACTGTTTTTT.

V gene TRBV4-1 combines with J gene TRBJ1-2; maybe TRBD1 (5 bases). The CDR3 consists of 15 residues. V lost 4 bases and J 0 bases, leaving 12 bases between the germline ends. Germline CDR1 reads MGHRA; CDR2 reads YSYEKL. This CDR3 is CASSPAGIANYGYTF. DNA for the CDR3: TGCGCCAGCAGCCCAGCAGGGATCGCTAACTATGGCTACACCTTC.

The J gene is TRBJ1-5, the V gene TRBV28; D gene unclear. There are 16 residues in the CDR3. The V and J ends lost 1 base and 2 bases respectively, with 12 bases between them. The germline gives CDR1 MDHEN, CDR2 SYDVKM. CDR3: CASSLSAESGNQPQHF. The CDR3 DNA reads TGTGCCAGCAGTTTATCGGCTGAATCGGGCAATCAGCCCCAGCATTTT.

The chain has TRBV7-6 and TRBJ1-1, with D unclear. V was shortened by 4 bases and J by 4 bases, with 13 bases between the two germline ends. The CDR3 consists of 14 residues. Per germline, CDR1 SGHVS and CDR2 FNYEAQ. CDR3 protein: CASSSNTGLTEAFF. The CDR3 DNA is TGTGCCAGCAGCTCCAATACCGGGCTCACTGAAGCTTTCTTT.